This TCR beta chain emerged from a study of blood T cells in healthy people across ages. Sample-barcoded 5' priming and a J-beta primer mix drove a second PCR of 7 to 11 cycles. TCRdb re-derived calls from the 5' RACE reads in MiXCR, one entry per CDR3 protein. The table has roughly 730,000 distinct CDR3 sequences, 56% seen once. Looked up from germline, CDR1 is MGHRA and CDR2 is YSYEKL. The CDR3 sequence is 17 residues long. Trimming removed 0 bases at V and 3 bases at J, with 16 bases between. V is TRBV4-1 and J is TRBJ2-3; D perhaps matches TRBD1 (6 bases). Sequencing used blood. The sequence was collected from a man aged 35 to 55 in good health. CDR3 loop: CASSQEGTTGYTDTQYF. Here the CDR3 DNA reads TGCGCCAGCAGCCAAGAGGGAACGACAGGTTATACAGATACGCAGTATTTT.